This TCR beta chain was captured in a study of CD8+CD57+ T cells in acquired aplastic anemia. Background on the study: Sorted CD4+ and CD8+ cells gave a mean 3.2 ug DNA, range roughly 0.18 to 27.4 ug.

Profiles of TCR beta VDJ and CDR3 were generated from a genomic DNA template. TCRdb processed the reads anew with MiXCR; each CDR3 protein has one entry. The data hold around 200,000 distinct CDR3 sequences, with about 59% observed a single time. Trimming took 6 bases from V and 4 from J, leaving 6 bases between them. This CDR3 is 11 amino acids long. In germline, CDR1 is MGHDK, CDR2 SYGVNS. This clonotype was recorded once. Its matching antigen is unknown. Study outcomes and limitations: Patients and controls turned out to have twenty-nine CD8+ CDR3 sequences in common.

The sequence was obtained from a human donor in good health. The sample taken for sequencing was sorted CD4+, CD8+, or CD8+CD57+ T cells (not recorded which) from PBMCs. The V gene is TRBV25-1, the J gene TRBJ2-5; no firm D call. For the CDR3, the DNA is TGTGCCAGCAGCGCAGCAGAGACCCAGTACTTC. Translated: CASSAAETQYF.